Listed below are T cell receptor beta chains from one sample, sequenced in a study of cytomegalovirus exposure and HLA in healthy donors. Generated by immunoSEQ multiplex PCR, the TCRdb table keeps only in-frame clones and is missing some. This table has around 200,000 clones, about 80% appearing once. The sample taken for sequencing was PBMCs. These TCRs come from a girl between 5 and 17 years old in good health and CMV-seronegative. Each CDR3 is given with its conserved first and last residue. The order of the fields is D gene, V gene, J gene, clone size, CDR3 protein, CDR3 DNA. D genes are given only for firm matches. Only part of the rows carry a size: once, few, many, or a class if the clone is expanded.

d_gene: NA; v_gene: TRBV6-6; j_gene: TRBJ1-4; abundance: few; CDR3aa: CATKQGPTNEKLFF; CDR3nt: TGTGCCACCAAACAGGGACCAACTAATGAAAAACTGTTTTTT
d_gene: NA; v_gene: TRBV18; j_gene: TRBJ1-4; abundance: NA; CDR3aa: CASSISEGWHEKLFF; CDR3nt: TGTGCCAGCTCAATATCGGAGGGGTGGCATGAAAAACTGTTTTTT
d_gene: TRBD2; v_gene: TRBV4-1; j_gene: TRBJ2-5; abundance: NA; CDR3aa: CASSQVGGGGPQETQYF; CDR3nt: TGCGCCAGCAGCCAAGTGGGTGGCGGGGGGCCTCAAGAGACCCAGTACTTC
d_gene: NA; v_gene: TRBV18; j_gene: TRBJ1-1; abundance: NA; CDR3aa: CASSPPWAGGGTEAFF; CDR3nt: TGTGCCAGCTCACCACCGTGGGCGGGGGGCGGAACTGAAGCTTTCTTT
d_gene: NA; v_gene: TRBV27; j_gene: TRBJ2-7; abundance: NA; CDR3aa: CASSLKAALTGPYEQYF; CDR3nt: TGTGCCAGCAGTTTAAAGGCGGCGTTGACAGGCCCCTACGAGCAGTACTTC
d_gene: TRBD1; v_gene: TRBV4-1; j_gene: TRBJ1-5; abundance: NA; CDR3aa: CASSHNPGQGLPQHF; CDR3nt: TGCGCCAGCAGCCACAACCCGGGACAGGGCCTGCCCCAGCATTTT
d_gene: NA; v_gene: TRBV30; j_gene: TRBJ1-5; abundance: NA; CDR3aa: CAWSGTDNQPQHF; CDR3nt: TGTGCCTGGAGTGGAACAGATAATCAGCCCCAGCATTTT
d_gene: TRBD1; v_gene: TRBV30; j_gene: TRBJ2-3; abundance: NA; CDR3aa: CAWRGQGAYTDTQYF; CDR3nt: TGTGCCTGGAGGGGACAGGGGGCTTACACAGATACGCAGTATTTT
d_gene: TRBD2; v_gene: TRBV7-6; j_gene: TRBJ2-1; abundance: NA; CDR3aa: CASSLDPTSGSYNEQFF; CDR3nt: TGTGCCAGCAGCTTAGACCCTACTAGCGGATCCTACAATGAGCAGTTCTTC
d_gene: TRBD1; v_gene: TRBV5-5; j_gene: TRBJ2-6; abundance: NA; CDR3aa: CASGPGQGSSGANVLTF; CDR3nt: TGTGCCAGCGGACCGGGACAGGGGTCTTCTGGGGCCAACGTCCTGACTTTC
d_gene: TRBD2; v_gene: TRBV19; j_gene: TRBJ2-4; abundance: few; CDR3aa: CASSRGRIAGGQNIQYF; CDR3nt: TGTGCCAGTAGCCGCGGTCGGATAGCGGGGGGCCAAAACATTCAGTACTTC
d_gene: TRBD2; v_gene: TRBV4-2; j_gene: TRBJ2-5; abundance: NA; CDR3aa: CASSGLATGLEQETQYF; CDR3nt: TGTGCCAGCAGTGGACTAGCGACTGGACTGGAACAAGAGACCCAGTACTTC
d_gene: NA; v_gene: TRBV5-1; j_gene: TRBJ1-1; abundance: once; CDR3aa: CASSLGPGTEAFF; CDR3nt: TGCGCCAGCAGCTTGGGTCCAGGGACTGAAGCTTTCTTT
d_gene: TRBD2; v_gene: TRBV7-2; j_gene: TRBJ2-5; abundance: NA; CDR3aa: CASSPGLAEETQYF; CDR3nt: TGTGCCAGCAGCCCAGGACTAGCTGAAGAGACCCAGTACTTC
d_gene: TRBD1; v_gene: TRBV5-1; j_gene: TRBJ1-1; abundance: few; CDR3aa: CASSGTDRGNTEAFF; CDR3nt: TGCGCCAGCAGCGGAACCGACAGGGGGAACACTGAAGCTTTCTTT
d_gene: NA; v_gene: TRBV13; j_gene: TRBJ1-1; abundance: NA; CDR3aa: CASSPRGAGYMNTEAFF; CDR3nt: TGTGCCAGCAGCCCCCGTGGGGCAGGATACATGAACACTGAAGCTTTCTTT
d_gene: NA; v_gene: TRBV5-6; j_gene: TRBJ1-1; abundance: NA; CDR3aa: CASSSLGGLNTEAFF; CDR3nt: TGTGCCAGCAGCTCTTTAGGGGGACTGAACACTGAAGCTTTCTTT
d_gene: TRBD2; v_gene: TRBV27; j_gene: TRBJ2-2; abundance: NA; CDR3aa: CASSPGLYTGELFF; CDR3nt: TGTGCCAGCAGTCCGGGACTATACACCGGGGAGCTGTTTTTT
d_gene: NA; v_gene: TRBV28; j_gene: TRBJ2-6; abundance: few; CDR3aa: CASSPGVAGANVLTF; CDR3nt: TGTGCCAGCAGTCCCGGAGTGGCTGGGGCCAACGTCCTGACTTTC
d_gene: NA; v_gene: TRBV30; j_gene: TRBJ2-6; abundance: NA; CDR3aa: CASRTRSGANVLTF; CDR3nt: TGTGCCTCCCGAACCCGGTCTGGGGCCAACGTCCTGACTTTC
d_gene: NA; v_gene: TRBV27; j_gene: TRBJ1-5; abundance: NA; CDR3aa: CASSFGGDQPQHF; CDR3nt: TGTGCCAGCAGTTTCGGGGGGGATCAGCCCCAGCATTTT
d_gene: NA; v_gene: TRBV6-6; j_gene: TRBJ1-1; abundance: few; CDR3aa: CASSYSHEAFF; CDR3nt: TGTGCCAGCAGTTACTCTCATGAAGCTTTCTTT
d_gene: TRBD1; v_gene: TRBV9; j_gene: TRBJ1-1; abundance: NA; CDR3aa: CASSVVTGATEAFF; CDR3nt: TGTGCCAGCAGCGTAGTAACAGGGGCCACTGAAGCTTTCTTT
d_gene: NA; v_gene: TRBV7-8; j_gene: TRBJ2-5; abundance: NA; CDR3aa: CASSRTVSLVTQYF; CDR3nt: TGTGCCAGCAGCAGGACAGTGTCACTAGTGACCCAGTACTTC
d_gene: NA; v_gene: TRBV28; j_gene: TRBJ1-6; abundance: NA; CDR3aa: CASSFRGWLNSPLHF; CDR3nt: TGTGCCAGCAGTTTCAGGGGCTGGCTGAATTCACCCCTCCACTTT
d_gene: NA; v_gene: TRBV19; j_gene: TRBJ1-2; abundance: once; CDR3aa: CASSTAGVANYGYTF; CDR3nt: TGTGCCAGTAGTACCGCCGGGGTAGCTAACTATGGCTACACCTTC
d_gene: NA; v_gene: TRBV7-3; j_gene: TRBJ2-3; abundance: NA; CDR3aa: CASSPLGTTDTQYF; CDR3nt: TGTGCCAGCAGCCCTCTAGGTACCACAGATACGCAGTATTTT
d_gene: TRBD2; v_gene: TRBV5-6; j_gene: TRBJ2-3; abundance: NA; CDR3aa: CASSSGLAGPTDTQYF; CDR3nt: TGTGCCAGCAGTTCAGGACTAGCGGGACCCACAGATACGCAGTATTTT
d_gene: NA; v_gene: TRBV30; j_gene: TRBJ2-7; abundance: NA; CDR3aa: CAFGGLSYEQYF; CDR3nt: TGTGCCTTCGGAGGGCTCTCCTACGAGCAGTACTTC
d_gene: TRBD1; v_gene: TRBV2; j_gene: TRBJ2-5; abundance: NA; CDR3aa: CASSGGRGRRETQYF; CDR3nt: TGTGCCAGCAGTGGGGGAAGGGGGCGACGGGAGACCCAGTACTTC
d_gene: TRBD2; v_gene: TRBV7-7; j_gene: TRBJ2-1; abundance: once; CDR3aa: CASSLATSGLYNEQFF; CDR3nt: TGTGCCAGCAGCTTAGCCACTAGCGGACTATACAATGAGCAGTTCTTC
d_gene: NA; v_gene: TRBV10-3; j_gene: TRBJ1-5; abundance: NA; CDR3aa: CAISTATNSNQPQHF; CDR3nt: TGTGCCATCAGTACAGCCACCAATAGCAATCAGCCCCAGCATTTT
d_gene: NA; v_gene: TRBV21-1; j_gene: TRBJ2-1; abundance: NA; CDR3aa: CASSSPRRRLEYEQFF; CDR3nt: TGTGCCAGCAGCTCCCCCCGAAGGAGACTAGAATACGAGCAGTTCTTC
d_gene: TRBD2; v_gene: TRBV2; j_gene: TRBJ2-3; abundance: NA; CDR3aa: CASTRESADTQYF; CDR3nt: TGTGCCAGCACGCGGGAGAGTGCAGATACGCAGTATTTT
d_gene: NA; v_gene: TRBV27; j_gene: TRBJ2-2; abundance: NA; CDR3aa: CASRWGANTGELFF; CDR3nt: TGTGCCAGCAGATGGGGGGCGAACACCGGGGAGCTGTTTTTT
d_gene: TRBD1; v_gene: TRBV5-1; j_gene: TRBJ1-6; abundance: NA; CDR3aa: CASSFTGGNSPLHF; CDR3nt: TGCGCCAGCAGCTTTACAGGGGGTAATTCACCCCTCCACTTT